Below are 27 T cell receptor beta chains sequenced from a single sample in a study of T-cell memory formation after mild COVID-19. TCRdb re-analysed the 5' RACE reads in MiXCR, keeping a single row per CDR3 protein. The sample yields approximately 250,000 distinct CDR3 sequences, 15% to 19% seen once. The sequenced material came from PBMCs or a T cell subset sorted from them (not recorded which). The receptors here all came from an adult woman who had mild COVID-19 (a few samples of this study predate the infection). Cell type and time point are not known.

The V and J genes are TRBV5-1 and TRBJ2-5; tentatively, D is TRBD2 (5 bases). This CDR3 is 14 amino acids long. V was shortened by 0 bases and J by 4 bases, with 10 bases between the two germline ends. CDR1 and CDR2 (germline): SGHRS, YFSETQ. The CDR3, as DNA: TGCGCCAGCAGCTTGGTCGAGGGTGGAGAGACCCAGTACTTC. Its protein is CASSLVEGGETQYF.

CDR3 residues: CASSFEGAPGNTIYF. The CDR3 region has the DNA TGTGCCAGCAGTTTTGAGGGGGCGCCTGGAAACACCATATATTTT. This chain joins TRBV12-3 or TRBV12-4 and TRBJ1-3; 7 bases map to TRBD1. The CDR3 covers 15 residues. Trimming took 3 bases from V and 2 from J; bases not matched to a gene: 4.

This clonotype was seen a handful of times. The genes are TRBV18 and TRBJ2-5, with a weak D call TRBD1 (6 bases). CDR1 KGHSH and CDR2 LQKENI come from the germline V gene. This CDR3 contains 13 residues. V was clipped by 5 bases and J by 5 bases, with 12 bases between them. The CDR3 nucleotides are TGTGCCAGCTCAATTAGACAGGCCGAGACCCAGTACTTC. Its protein is CASSIRQAETQYF. Based on the CDR3 plus reference TRBV18 and TRBJ2-5, the full variable domain is NAGVMQNPRHLVRRRGQEARLRCSPMKGHSHVYWYRQLPEEGLKFMVYLQKENIIDESGMPKERFSAEFPKEGPSILRIQQVVRGDSAAYFCASSIRQAETQYFGPGTRLLVL.

Ten or more counts support this clonotype. The CDR3 protein is CASSSTQGRSTDTQYF. CDR3 coding DNA: TGTGCCAGCAGCTCAACACAGGGGCGGAGCACAGATACGCAGTATTTT. The gene calls are TRBV11-2 and TRBJ2-3; 7 positions match TRBD1. Germline assignment: CDR1 SGHAT and CDR2 FQNNGV. The V and J ends lost 4 bases and 0 bases, in that order; junction bases with no gene match: 7. The CDR3 is 16 amino acids.

This clonotype was seen repeatedly, ten times or more. The chain carries TRBV29-1 and TRBJ2-5; D may be TRBD1 or TRBD2 (5 bases each). Per germline, CDR1 SQVTM and CDR2 ANQGSEA. This CDR3 has 12 residues. The ends were cut back, 6 bases at V and 3 bases at J, with 11 bases in the middle. The CDR3 DNA follows: TGCAGCGTGGGGACGGATAAAGAGACCCAGTACTTC. Protein sequence: CSVGTDKETQYF.

The rearrangement joins TRBV7-9 to TRBJ2-1; 8 nucleotides match TRBD2. CDR1 and CDR2 (germline): SEHNR, FQNEAQ (reference sequence). The CDR3 is 14 amino acids. V gave up 5 bases and J gave up 5 bases; unmatched junction bases: 5. In DNA form, the CDR3 reads TGTGCCAGCAGCCAGGGACTAGGTGACAATGAGCAGTTCTTC. Encoded protein: CASSQGLGDNEQFF.

This chain joins TRBV12-3 or TRBV12-4 and TRBJ2-3; D gene unclear. Trimming took 6 bases from V and 0 from J, leaving 13 bases between them. The CDR3 has 15 amino acids. CDR3 loop: CASSGRPGSTDTQYF. The CDR3 coding sequence is TGTGCCAGCAGCGGCCGCCCGGGTAGCACAGATACGCAGTATTTT.

The J gene is TRBJ1-5, the V gene TRBV6-1; no firm D call. The V gene lost 3 bases and the J gene lost 7 bases, with 10 bases spanning the gap. The CDR3 is 13 residues long. The V gene's germline CDR1 is MNHNS and CDR2 SASEGT. The CDR3 sequence is CASSDLGSQPQHF. The CDR3 DNA is TGTGCCAGCAGTGATTTGGGCAGCCAGCCCCAGCATTTT.

This clonotype has a count of ten or more. The chain links TRBV2 to TRBJ1-2; 8 nucleotides agree with TRBD1. The length of the CDR3 is 13 residues. CDR1 SNHLY and CDR2 FYNNEI come from the germline V gene. Trimming at V came to 7 bases and at J to 7 bases, leaving 8 bases not matched to a gene. Here the CDR3 DNA reads TGTGCCAGCAATGCGGACAGGGAGGTTGGCTACACCTTC. This sequence encodes CASNADREVGYTF. Full variable domain (remainder filled in from reference TRBV2 and TRBJ1-2): EPEVTQTPSHQVTQMGQEVILRCVPISNHLYFYWYRQILGQKVEFLVSFYNNEISEKSEIFDDQFSVERPDGSNFTLKIRSTKLEDSAMYFCASNADREVGYTFGSGTRLTVV.

This clonotype came up a few times. V is TRBV5-1 and J is TRBJ2-3; D might be TRBD2 (5 bases). The CDR3 spans 16 residues. V was clipped by 2 bases and J by 0 bases, with 13 bases between them. The germline V gene has CDR1 SGHRS and CDR2 YFSETQ. The CDR3 DNA follows: TGCGCCAGCAGCTTCGGGGTTGGGTCTAGCACAGATACGCAGTATTTT. It is translated as CASSFGVGSSTDTQYF.

This clonotype was counted ten times or more. The gene calls are TRBV2 and TRBJ1-1; D is undetermined. With 5 bases removed from V and 1 base from J, the gap between germline ends came to 8 bases. CDR3 size: 13 residues. The V gene's germline CDR1 is SNHLY and CDR2 FYNNEI. The CDR3 nucleotides read TGTGCCAGCAGTAGGGCAGAGAACACTGAAGCTTTCTTT. Its protein product is CASSRAENTEAFF. Full variable domain (missing parts from reference TRBV2 and TRBJ1-1): EPEVTQTPSHQVTQMGQEVILRCVPISNHLYFYWYRQILGQKVEFLVSFYNNEISEKSEIFDDQFSVERPDGSNFTLKIRSTKLEDSAMYFCASSRAENTEAFFGQGTRLTVV.

This rearrangement joins TRBV6-2 or TRBV6-3 to TRBJ2-3, with D unclear. This CDR3 is 12 amino acids long. The V end was cut by 8 bases, the J end by 6 bases, with 12 bases between. CDR1 and CDR2 (germline): MNHEY, SVGEGT. The CDR3 DNA sequence: TGTGCCAGCCGTGACCACCTGGATACGCAGTATTTT. It codes for CASRDHLDTQYF.

The chain carries TRBV24-1 and TRBJ1-5; TRBD1 might be the D (5 bases). Trimming stripped 5 bases from V and 5 bases from J, with 9 bases between. CDR1 is KGHDR, CDR2 SFDVKD, per germline. CDR3 size: 13 residues. This chain's CDR3 is CATSAAGHQPQHF. In DNA form, the CDR3 reads TGTGCCACCAGTGCGGCAGGGCATCAGCCCCAGCATTTT.

The V gene is TRBV12-3 or TRBV12-4, the J gene TRBJ1-4; D may be TRBD1 (6 bases). The CDR3 is 15 amino acids. V was cut by 2 bases and J by 6 bases, with 13 bases left in between. The CDR3 coding sequence is TGTGCCAGCAGTTTAAAGCAGACAGGAGATGAAAAACTGTTTTTT. This encodes CASSLKQTGDEKLFF.

This sequence joins TRBV9 and TRBJ2-7, with D perhaps TRBD2 (6 bases). The V end was cut by 0 bases, the J end by 3 bases, with 13 bases between. Germline V gene sequence: CDR1 SGDLS, CDR2 YYNGEE. The CDR3 is 15 residues long. The DNA for the CDR3 is TGTGCCAGCAGCGTAGATTTTGGGGGGAACTACGAGCAGTACTTC. This translates into CASSVDFGGNYEQYF.

V is TRBV28 and J is TRBJ1-1; D unresolved. Trimming took 5 bases from V and 1 from J, leaving 14 bases between them. CDR3 length: 15 residues. Germline V gives CDR1 MDHEN, CDR2 SYDVKM. The CDR3 spells CASSETLSGNTEAFF. The CDR3 DNA reads as TGTGCCAGCAGTGAGACGTTATCGGGGAACACTGAAGCTTTCTTT.

CDR3 bases: TGTGCCAGCAGCTCCGGACAGGGGGCCCAAGAGACCCAGTACTTC. Translation gives CASSSGQGAQETQYF. The chain has TRBV11-2 and TRBJ2-5; 11 bases map to TRBD1. CDR1 is SGHAT and CDR2 is FQNNGV in the germline V gene. The CDR3 totals 15 residues. The V segment lost 4 bases and the J segment 1 base; nucleotides outside the gene matches: 2.

This clonotype was seen only a few times. V gene TRBV16 combines with J gene TRBJ1-4; no reliable D call. There are 17 residues in the CDR3. V was clipped by 2 bases and J by 4 bases, with 17 bases between them. CDR1 KGHSY and CDR2 FQNENV come from the germline V gene. This CDR3 reads CASSQGHSGGFNEKLFF. Written as DNA, the CDR3 is TGTGCCAGCAGCCAAGGCCACTCCGGCGGGTTTAATGAAAAACTGTTTTTT.

The chain carries TRBV20-1 and TRBJ2-2; D is unclear. V shed 0 bases and J shed 7 bases, with 12 bases lying between them. CDR1 and CDR2 from the germline V gene are DFQATT and SNEGSKA (reference sequence). This CDR3 comprises 14 residues. CDR3 in DNA: TGCAGTGCTAGAGAATCCCTCAGAGTCGGGGAGCTGTTTTTT. Its translation is CSARESLRVGELFF.

This clonotype has just a few counts. The chain uses TRBV11-1 and TRBJ2-1; 13 bases are a match to TRBD2. Trimming took 4 bases from V and 4 from J; bases not matched to a gene: 4. The germline V gene encodes CDR1 SGHAT and CDR2 FQDESV (reference sequence). The CDR3 runs 16 residues. The CDR3 DNA follows: TGTGCCAGCAGCTCCCGGACTAGCGGGGGATACAATGAGCAGTTCTTC. Protein product: CASSSRTSGGYNEQFF.

The chain is built from TRBV7-2 and TRBJ2-3; 9 bases fit TRBD2. Trimming at V came to 4 bases and at J to 11 bases, leaving 16 bases not matched to a gene. The germline CDR1 and CDR2 sequences are SGHTA and FQGNSA. This CDR3 is 16 amino acids long. The CDR3 loop is CASSSPGRGGSNKQYF. Here the CDR3 DNA reads TGTGCCAGCAGCTCCCCTGGGCGGGGGGGGTCAAATAAGCAGTATTTT.

This chain uses TRBV4-2 with TRBJ2-7; the D gene is possibly TRBD2 (5 bases). The ends were cut back, 1 base at V and 0 bases at J, with 10 bases in the middle. The CDR3 extends over 15 amino acids. Germline V gene sequence: CDR1 LGHNA, CDR2 YNFKEQ. DNA of the CDR3: TGTGCCAGCAGCCAAGGGGGTAGCGCCTCCTACGAGCAGTACTTC. Protein: CASSQGGSASYEQYF.

This clonotype was seen more than once but under ten times. This chain uses TRBV7-2 with TRBJ2-7; D is unclear. CDR3 length equals 12 residues. Trimming pared 5 bases from V and 5 bases from J, leaving 10 bases between. Germline V CDR1 and CDR2: SGHTA, FQGNSA. This CDR3 reads CASSLSGDEQYF. CDR3 bases: TGTGCCAGCAGCCTGTCAGGAGACGAGCAGTACTTC.

V is TRBV5-4 and J is TRBJ1-4, with TRBD1 identical over 12 bases. The CDR3 length is 16 residues. The germline V gene has CDR1 SGHNT and CDR2 YYREEE (reference sequence). J was trimmed by 10 bases and V by 4 bases; bases with no gene match: 11. This CDR3 is CASSRGQGQGARKLFF. As DNA, the CDR3 is TGTGCCAGCAGCCGCGGTCAGGGACAGGGGGCGAGAAAACTGTTTTTT.

The rearrangement joins TRBV5-4 to TRBJ1-1; D is ambiguous. The CDR3 length is 16 residues. CDR1 is SGHNT, CDR2 YYREEE, per germline (reference sequence). With 0 bases removed from V and 1 base from J, the gap between germline ends came to 13 bases. Written as DNA, the CDR3 is TGTGCCAGCAGCTTGGTTTTTGGAGGGAAGAACACTGAAGCTTTCTTT. Translating it yields CASSLVFGGKNTEAFF.

The chain joins TRBV5-1 to TRBJ2-7, with D uncertain. The CDR3 extends over 15 amino acids. CDR1 and CDR2 (germline): SGHRS, YFSETQ. Between the trimmed V and J ends, which lost 4 bases and 0 bases, there was a span of 14 bases. In nucleotides, the CDR3 is TGCGCCAGCAGCCCTCGGCAGCCAGGCTCCTACGAGCAGTACTTC. It codes for CASSPRQPGSYEQYF. The full variable domain, completed using reference TRBV5-1 and TRBJ2-7, is KAGVTQTPRYLIKTRGQQVTLSCSPISGHRSVSWYQQTPGQGLQFLFEYFSETQRNKGNFPGRFSGRQFSNSRSEMNVSTLELGDSALYLCASSPRQPGSYEQYFGPGTRLTVT.

This sequence joins TRBV25-1 and TRBJ2-7, with 9 bases identical to TRBD2. This CDR3 is built from 16 residues. V lost 5 bases, J lost 1 base, and 9 bases stayed unmatched. Germline V gene data show CDR1 as MGHDK and CDR2 as SYGVNS. The CDR3 protein is CASSIQSGGPSYEQYF. The CDR3 nucleotides read TGTGCCAGCAGTATCCAAAGCGGGGGGCCTTCCTACGAGCAGTACTTC.